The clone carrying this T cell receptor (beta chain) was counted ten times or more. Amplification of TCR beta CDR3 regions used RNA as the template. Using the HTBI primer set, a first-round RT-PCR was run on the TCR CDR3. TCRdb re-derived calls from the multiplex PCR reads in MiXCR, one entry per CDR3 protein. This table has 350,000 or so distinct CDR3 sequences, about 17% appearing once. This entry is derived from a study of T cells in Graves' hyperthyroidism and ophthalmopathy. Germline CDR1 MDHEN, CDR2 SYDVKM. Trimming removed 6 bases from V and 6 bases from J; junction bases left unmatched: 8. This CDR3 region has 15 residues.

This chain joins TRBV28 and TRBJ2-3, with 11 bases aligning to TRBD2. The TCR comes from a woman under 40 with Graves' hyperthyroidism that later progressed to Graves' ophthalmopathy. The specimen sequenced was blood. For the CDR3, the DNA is TGTGCCAGCAGCCGGACTAGCGGGTTCTCGGATACGCAGTATTTT. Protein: CASSRTSGFSDTQYF.